The source of this T cell receptor beta chain is a study of T cell responses to AZD1222 COVID-19 vaccine. Study at large: Timing groups of about 4 and about 12 weeks for second doses were pooled. Broader study findings: Females outnumbered males among donors, who were mostly white British; clonal diversity was possibly underestimated. It was only a handful of AZD1222 recipients who were seropositive at baseline. Repertoire sampling occurred only after the peak T cell response.

Profiling relied on immunoSEQ multiplex PCR, and the TCRdb table lists in-frame clones only, not all of them. This sample has 97,000 or so clones, with approximately 88% found just once. The germline V and J ends were trimmed by 6 bases and 0 bases, with 23 bases remaining between them. The germline V gene has CDR1 MNHEY and CDR2 SVGEGT. The CDR3 extends over 19 amino acids. A note on this clone: No antigen is known for it.

The sequence was obtained from an adult in good health. The chain combines TRBV6-2 or TRBV6-3 with TRBJ2-2; TRBD2 is a possible D gene (6 bases). The specimen was peripheral blood, collected on day 0 of AZD1222 vaccination. The CDR3 DNA follows: TGTGCCAGCAGCTTCCCCGCCGGTGTAGCGGTAGCGAACACCGGGGAGCTGTTTTTT. As protein: CASSFPAGVAVANTGELFF.